This T cell receptor beta chain was documented in a study of cytomegalovirus exposure and HLA in healthy donors (dated by TCRdb to about 2017). A note on the overall study: An earlier analysis of approximately 600 of the donors reported 250 to 350 Gb of sequence data and around 110 million unique TCR beta sequences from roughly 180 million T cells. An early release that covered fewer than 800 HLA-typed donors contained around 300 gigabases of sequencing data and approximately 85 million unique TCR sequences. The genetic ancestry cluster associated with self-reported Caucasian donors included 80% to 90% of the roughly 410 genotyped donors. The study aimed to test whether cataloging public T cell receptors could reveal signatures of past pathogen exposure. The T cell repertoires of about 700 subjects were profiled by immunosequencing and related to cytomegalovirus serostatus. A separate validation cohort of 100 to 150 different subjects was used in addition to the roughly 720-subject first cohort. The study combined high-throughput TCR immunosequencing, statistical association of individual TCRs with disease status, and machine learning to predict cytomegalovirus infection status. To study patterns of TCR occurrence, a later analysis re-analyzed previously published TCR beta repertoires from 600 to 750 donors and added high-resolution HLA genotyping. The later analysis used no new phenotypic data to find candidate immune exposures, relying instead on TCR beta sequences and their occurrence across donors. In an earlier analysis of 587 of the donors, high-throughput TCR beta sequencing was used to judge whether each TCR beta V gene segment behaved as functional or pseudogenic. Donor age, sex, ethnicity and CMV serostatus were compiled alongside the repertoire data. A later genetic analysis took genome-wide SNP genotypes for about three fifths of the roughly 700 donors and used that subset as a discovery cohort. All discovery cohort repertoires had been generated on a single sequencing platform. Both class I and class II loci were covered by HLA typing, at four-digit resolution. The number of donors typed differed by locus, with roughly 620-630 for A, B, C, DRB1 and DQB1, roughly 520 for DQA1, 600 to 610 for DPA1, and some 470 for DPB1. Four or five DR-DQ haplotypes were handled as single units for association and clustering because linkage in the cohort was strong. Among some 410 genotyped donors of the cohort, an average of about 240,000 unique TCR beta nucleotide sequences were sequenced per donor, roughly 20% of them non-productive. Broad study findings and their caveats: In a later analysis, the rate of TCR association differed among HLA loci, with DRB1 alleles having the most associated TCRs and HLA-C alleles having the fewest. Across donors, most TCR sequences were observed very rarely, whereas some public TCRs were present in many individuals. Most CMV-associated TCR beta chains appeared to be HLA-restricted in a later analysis, and the HLA associations seemed to be driven largely by CMV exposure. Because HLA typing was unavailable for some donors at each locus, only the typed subset was used in association tests. Three of the identified cytomegalovirus-associated TCR beta chains were confirmed in vitro to be specific for cytomegalovirus antigens. Several of the top co-occurrence clusters appeared to be linked to parvovirus B19, influenza, CMV and Epstein-Barr virus, according to a later analysis. Correlated functional status among segregating V segments might reflect linkage disequilibrium, but an unknown experimental factor could not be ruled out. A further reported finding was that TCR beta sequences accurately predicted the HLA-A and HLA-B alleles for most subjects in the first cohort. Roughly uniform sequencing depth across donors was assumed in presence/absence analyses, although this assumption may not hold. Assigning TCR associations to individual alleles was difficult when HLA alleles, especially DR and DQ, strongly co-occurred. An earlier analysis of approximately 590 of the donors showed that most TCR beta V segments appeared in productive rearrangements either about 87% or about 30% of the time, which broadly matched IMGT annotations. A cluster of highly shared sequence variants was judged likely to be a technical artifact of the sequencing pipeline. Compared with the roughly 700-donor mean, donors in an Asian-associated ancestry cluster had fewer N-insertions in productive TCRs, according to a later genetic analysis. The authors suggested that the approach could potentially be extended to other disease states and immunological phenotypes. Because counts were too low, roughly 16 rarely observed V segments, including chromosome 9 orphons, were left out of the earlier analysis of some 640 of the donors. In both the original and validation cohorts, the classifier was reported to diagnose cytomegalovirus status with high specificity and sensitivity. A later genetic analysis associated a missense DCLRE1C variant with V-gene and J-gene trimming of TCR beta chains, and an independent cohort replicated the association. The study listed approximately 150 TCR beta chains as associated with cytomegalovirus. At a false discovery rate of 0.05, a later analysis linked fewer than 20,000 TCR beta sequences to specific HLA alleles. Some IMGT-functional V segments, including TRBV6-2 and TRBV6-3, could not be distinguished by the 87-base-pair reads and were therefore excluded. A later analysis found that HLA-associated TCR beta chains were more clonally expanded and had lower generation probabilities than equally common non-associated chains. The only immune exposure information available for the cohort was CMV serostatus. This cohort had only TCR beta chains sequenced, and the lack of alpha or paired-chain data limited which features could be detected.

From V the trimming removes 5 bases and from J it removes 0 bases, while the gene matches leave 2 bases of the junction unaccounted for. The cysteine opens and the phenylalanine closes a CDR3 of 15 amino acids. The only DNA kept is the CDR3, 45 bases in frame from the first base. Looking up the germline V gene (reference sequence) yields CDR1 SGHNT and CDR2 YYREEE. As for this clone: No antigen is known for it. Base qualities are missing; no much larger clone stands one base away.

The cohort was made up of several hundred healthy bone marrow donors. All cohort members were sampled while nominally healthy, although unrecorded immune exposures were likely present. The donor was CMV seropositive and was included in the group of about 290 seropositive cohort members. A peripheral blood sample was collected from each donor, and TCR beta sequencing was performed on peripheral blood mononuclear cells. The Qiagen DNeasy Blood Extraction Kit was used to extract genomic DNA from the blood cell samples. Library method: the immunoSEQ multiplex PCR assay. For the multiplex PCR, a mixture combining 60 forward primers for TCR Vbeta segments and 13 reverse primers for TCR Jbeta segments was used. Amplification of the CDR3 region of rearranged TCR beta genes was performed with a multiplex PCR assay on genomic DNA. The Illumina HiSeq System was used to sequence the amplified TCR beta libraries as 87-base-pair reads. The authors processed their data as follows. Across the 500 to 700 repertoires, a later analysis counted tens of millions of unique TCR beta chains, about 10 million of which were shared by at least two donors. Raw reads were error-corrected and collapsed into unique sequences by a nearest-neighbor algorithm in which closely related sequences were merged to remove PCR and sequencing errors. Alignment of CDR3 sequences to IMGT reference sequences was used to assign V, D and J gene segments. Each retained sequence needed at least a six-nucleotide match to both a V gene segment and a J gene segment. A rearrangement was called productive if the CDR3 had no stop codons and remained in frame with V and J, and every other rearrangement was called non-productive. Following IMGT convention, CDR3 was defined as the stretch from the second conserved V-encoded cysteine to the conserved J-encoded phenylalanine. In an earlier analysis of roughly 610 of the donors, sequences lacking an unambiguous match to a single V gene segment were excluded. An earlier analysis of under 750 of the donors called V segments functional above 56.7% productive rearrangements and segregating when the between-donor standard deviation exceeded 5%. A statistical classification framework was built to diagnose cytomegalovirus status from the catalog of TCR beta chain sequences. In a later analysis, V and J genes were assigned by comparing TCR nucleotide sequences against IMGT/GENE-DB human TR gene sequences. A later analysis assigned CDR3 sequences and most-parsimonious VDJ recombination scenarios with the TCRdist pipeline. In a later analysis, each TCR beta chain was defined by its CDR3 amino acid sequence together with its V-gene family, and reads lacking a unique V-gene family were excluded. In a later analysis, 450 to 600 highly shared, low-generation-probability nucleotide sequences were removed to address suspected cross-contamination and a sequencing artifact. In a later analysis, a clonal expansion index for each public chain was calculated from normalized within-repertoire ranks of inferred template counts. Generation probabilities in a later analysis came from a VDJ recombination model fitted to out-of-frame rearrangements, and those results were checked against IGoR. In a later analysis, TCR-TCR, TCR-HLA and TCR-CMV co-occurrence was scored with hypergeometric tests, and a repertoire-size bias correction was applied to TCR pairs. False discovery rates were estimated in a later analysis by permuting HLA or CMV assignments 20 times. In a later analysis, co-occurring TCRs were grouped using DBSCAN, with TCRdist sequence similarity added in when clustering inside HLA-allele-positive subsets. Repertoires with fewer than 30,000 or more than 120,000 public chains were left out of co-occurrence clustering, as were five repertoires with anomalous nucleotide sharing. Not all clones reach the TCRdb copy of this immuneACCESS table, which keeps in-frame sequences only. Checked studies attribute under half of the gap to unresolved V genes and leave the rest unexplained. V, J and clone size are taken as reported in that table, and D and trimming were inferred from the DNA itself. The sample table shows some 200,000 clones, and around 81% are seen once. The ten largest make up approximately 2.1% of the sample.

The source is a woman in her twenties or thirties in good health and CMV-seropositive. Rearrangement joined TRBV5-4 to TRBJ2-3; 11 central bases correspond to TRBD2. The material sequenced was PBMCs. The nucleotide sequence reads TGTGCCAGCAGGCGGACTAGCGGGAGCACAGATACGCAGTATTTT. Its protein reads: CASRRTSGSTDTQYF. Where the CDR3 stops, the reference TRBV5-4 and TRBJ2-3 genes take over; the full variable domain is ETGVTQSPTHLIKTRGQQVTLRCSSQSGHNTVSWYQQALGQGPQFIFQYYREEENGRGNFPPRFSGLQFPNYSSELNVNALELDDSALYLCASRRTSGSTDTQYFGPGTRLTVL.